This TCR beta chain was documented in a study of monozygotic twins with inflammatory bowel disease. Broader study findings: Especially where disease activity was present, IBD patients had fewer clonotypes in common with others than healthy twins did. Backing was not found for a single strong signal or clonotype associated with IBD.

To note about this clonotype: Its antigen is currently unknown.

UMIs with a 6-nucleotide sample barcode were added by template switching. TCRdb re-called the 5' RACE reads; one entry per CDR3 protein, DNA not given. The sample has 310,000 or so distinct CDR3 sequences; the top ten hold approximately 2%. The CDR3 has 12 residues. Germline CDR1 reads SNHLY; CDR2 reads FYNNEI. Sequences were obtained from blood. V gene TRBV2 combines with J gene TRBJ2-1. This sequence originates from a human donor with ulcerative colitis or Crohn's disease, or a healthy co-twin of an affected twin (not recorded which). CDR3 sequence reads: CASSGDTNEQFF. Using reference TRBV2 and TRBJ2-1 for the parts outside the CDR3, the full variable domain is EPEVTQTPSHQVTQMGQEVILRCVPISNHLYFYWYRQILGQKVEFLVSFYNNEISEKSEIFDDQFSVERPDGSNFTLKIRSTKLEDSAMYFCASSGDTNEQFFGPGTRLTVL.